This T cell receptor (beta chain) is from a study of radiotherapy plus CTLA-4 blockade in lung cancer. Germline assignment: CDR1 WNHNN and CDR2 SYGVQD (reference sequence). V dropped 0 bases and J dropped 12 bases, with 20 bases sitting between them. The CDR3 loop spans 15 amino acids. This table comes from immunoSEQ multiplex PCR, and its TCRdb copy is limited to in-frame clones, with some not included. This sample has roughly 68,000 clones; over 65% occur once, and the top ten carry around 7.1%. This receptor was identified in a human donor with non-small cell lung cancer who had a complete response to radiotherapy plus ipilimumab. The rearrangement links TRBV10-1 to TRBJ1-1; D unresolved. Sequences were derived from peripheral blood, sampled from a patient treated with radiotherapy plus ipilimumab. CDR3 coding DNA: TGCGCCAGCAGTGAGTCGACTCTTCGGGCTAGGGTGACTTTCTTT. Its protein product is CASSESTLRARVTFF.